This T cell receptor (beta chain) was found in a study of T cell changes during pregnancy in multiple sclerosis. Clones were read by immunoSEQ multiplex PCR, and TCRdb kept only the in-frame ones, dropping some. Of tens of thousands of clones listed, about 95% were seen once; the top ten hold 2.5%. The germline gives CDR1 MNHNY, CDR2 SVGAGI (reference sequence). This CDR3 has 12 residues. In the case of this clone: Sequence at one end of the junction differs from germline and may be a read error.

Sequencing was performed on peripheral blood, taken in the third trimester of pregnancy. The chain carries TRBV6-6 and TRBJ2-7; tentative D call: TRBD1 (5 bases). This TCR was recovered from a female donor with multiple sclerosis, enrolled in a pregnancy study. CDR3 region: CASSYSQGPMDF. CDR3 nucleotides: TGTGCCAGCAGTTACTCGCAGGGCCCTATGGACTTC.